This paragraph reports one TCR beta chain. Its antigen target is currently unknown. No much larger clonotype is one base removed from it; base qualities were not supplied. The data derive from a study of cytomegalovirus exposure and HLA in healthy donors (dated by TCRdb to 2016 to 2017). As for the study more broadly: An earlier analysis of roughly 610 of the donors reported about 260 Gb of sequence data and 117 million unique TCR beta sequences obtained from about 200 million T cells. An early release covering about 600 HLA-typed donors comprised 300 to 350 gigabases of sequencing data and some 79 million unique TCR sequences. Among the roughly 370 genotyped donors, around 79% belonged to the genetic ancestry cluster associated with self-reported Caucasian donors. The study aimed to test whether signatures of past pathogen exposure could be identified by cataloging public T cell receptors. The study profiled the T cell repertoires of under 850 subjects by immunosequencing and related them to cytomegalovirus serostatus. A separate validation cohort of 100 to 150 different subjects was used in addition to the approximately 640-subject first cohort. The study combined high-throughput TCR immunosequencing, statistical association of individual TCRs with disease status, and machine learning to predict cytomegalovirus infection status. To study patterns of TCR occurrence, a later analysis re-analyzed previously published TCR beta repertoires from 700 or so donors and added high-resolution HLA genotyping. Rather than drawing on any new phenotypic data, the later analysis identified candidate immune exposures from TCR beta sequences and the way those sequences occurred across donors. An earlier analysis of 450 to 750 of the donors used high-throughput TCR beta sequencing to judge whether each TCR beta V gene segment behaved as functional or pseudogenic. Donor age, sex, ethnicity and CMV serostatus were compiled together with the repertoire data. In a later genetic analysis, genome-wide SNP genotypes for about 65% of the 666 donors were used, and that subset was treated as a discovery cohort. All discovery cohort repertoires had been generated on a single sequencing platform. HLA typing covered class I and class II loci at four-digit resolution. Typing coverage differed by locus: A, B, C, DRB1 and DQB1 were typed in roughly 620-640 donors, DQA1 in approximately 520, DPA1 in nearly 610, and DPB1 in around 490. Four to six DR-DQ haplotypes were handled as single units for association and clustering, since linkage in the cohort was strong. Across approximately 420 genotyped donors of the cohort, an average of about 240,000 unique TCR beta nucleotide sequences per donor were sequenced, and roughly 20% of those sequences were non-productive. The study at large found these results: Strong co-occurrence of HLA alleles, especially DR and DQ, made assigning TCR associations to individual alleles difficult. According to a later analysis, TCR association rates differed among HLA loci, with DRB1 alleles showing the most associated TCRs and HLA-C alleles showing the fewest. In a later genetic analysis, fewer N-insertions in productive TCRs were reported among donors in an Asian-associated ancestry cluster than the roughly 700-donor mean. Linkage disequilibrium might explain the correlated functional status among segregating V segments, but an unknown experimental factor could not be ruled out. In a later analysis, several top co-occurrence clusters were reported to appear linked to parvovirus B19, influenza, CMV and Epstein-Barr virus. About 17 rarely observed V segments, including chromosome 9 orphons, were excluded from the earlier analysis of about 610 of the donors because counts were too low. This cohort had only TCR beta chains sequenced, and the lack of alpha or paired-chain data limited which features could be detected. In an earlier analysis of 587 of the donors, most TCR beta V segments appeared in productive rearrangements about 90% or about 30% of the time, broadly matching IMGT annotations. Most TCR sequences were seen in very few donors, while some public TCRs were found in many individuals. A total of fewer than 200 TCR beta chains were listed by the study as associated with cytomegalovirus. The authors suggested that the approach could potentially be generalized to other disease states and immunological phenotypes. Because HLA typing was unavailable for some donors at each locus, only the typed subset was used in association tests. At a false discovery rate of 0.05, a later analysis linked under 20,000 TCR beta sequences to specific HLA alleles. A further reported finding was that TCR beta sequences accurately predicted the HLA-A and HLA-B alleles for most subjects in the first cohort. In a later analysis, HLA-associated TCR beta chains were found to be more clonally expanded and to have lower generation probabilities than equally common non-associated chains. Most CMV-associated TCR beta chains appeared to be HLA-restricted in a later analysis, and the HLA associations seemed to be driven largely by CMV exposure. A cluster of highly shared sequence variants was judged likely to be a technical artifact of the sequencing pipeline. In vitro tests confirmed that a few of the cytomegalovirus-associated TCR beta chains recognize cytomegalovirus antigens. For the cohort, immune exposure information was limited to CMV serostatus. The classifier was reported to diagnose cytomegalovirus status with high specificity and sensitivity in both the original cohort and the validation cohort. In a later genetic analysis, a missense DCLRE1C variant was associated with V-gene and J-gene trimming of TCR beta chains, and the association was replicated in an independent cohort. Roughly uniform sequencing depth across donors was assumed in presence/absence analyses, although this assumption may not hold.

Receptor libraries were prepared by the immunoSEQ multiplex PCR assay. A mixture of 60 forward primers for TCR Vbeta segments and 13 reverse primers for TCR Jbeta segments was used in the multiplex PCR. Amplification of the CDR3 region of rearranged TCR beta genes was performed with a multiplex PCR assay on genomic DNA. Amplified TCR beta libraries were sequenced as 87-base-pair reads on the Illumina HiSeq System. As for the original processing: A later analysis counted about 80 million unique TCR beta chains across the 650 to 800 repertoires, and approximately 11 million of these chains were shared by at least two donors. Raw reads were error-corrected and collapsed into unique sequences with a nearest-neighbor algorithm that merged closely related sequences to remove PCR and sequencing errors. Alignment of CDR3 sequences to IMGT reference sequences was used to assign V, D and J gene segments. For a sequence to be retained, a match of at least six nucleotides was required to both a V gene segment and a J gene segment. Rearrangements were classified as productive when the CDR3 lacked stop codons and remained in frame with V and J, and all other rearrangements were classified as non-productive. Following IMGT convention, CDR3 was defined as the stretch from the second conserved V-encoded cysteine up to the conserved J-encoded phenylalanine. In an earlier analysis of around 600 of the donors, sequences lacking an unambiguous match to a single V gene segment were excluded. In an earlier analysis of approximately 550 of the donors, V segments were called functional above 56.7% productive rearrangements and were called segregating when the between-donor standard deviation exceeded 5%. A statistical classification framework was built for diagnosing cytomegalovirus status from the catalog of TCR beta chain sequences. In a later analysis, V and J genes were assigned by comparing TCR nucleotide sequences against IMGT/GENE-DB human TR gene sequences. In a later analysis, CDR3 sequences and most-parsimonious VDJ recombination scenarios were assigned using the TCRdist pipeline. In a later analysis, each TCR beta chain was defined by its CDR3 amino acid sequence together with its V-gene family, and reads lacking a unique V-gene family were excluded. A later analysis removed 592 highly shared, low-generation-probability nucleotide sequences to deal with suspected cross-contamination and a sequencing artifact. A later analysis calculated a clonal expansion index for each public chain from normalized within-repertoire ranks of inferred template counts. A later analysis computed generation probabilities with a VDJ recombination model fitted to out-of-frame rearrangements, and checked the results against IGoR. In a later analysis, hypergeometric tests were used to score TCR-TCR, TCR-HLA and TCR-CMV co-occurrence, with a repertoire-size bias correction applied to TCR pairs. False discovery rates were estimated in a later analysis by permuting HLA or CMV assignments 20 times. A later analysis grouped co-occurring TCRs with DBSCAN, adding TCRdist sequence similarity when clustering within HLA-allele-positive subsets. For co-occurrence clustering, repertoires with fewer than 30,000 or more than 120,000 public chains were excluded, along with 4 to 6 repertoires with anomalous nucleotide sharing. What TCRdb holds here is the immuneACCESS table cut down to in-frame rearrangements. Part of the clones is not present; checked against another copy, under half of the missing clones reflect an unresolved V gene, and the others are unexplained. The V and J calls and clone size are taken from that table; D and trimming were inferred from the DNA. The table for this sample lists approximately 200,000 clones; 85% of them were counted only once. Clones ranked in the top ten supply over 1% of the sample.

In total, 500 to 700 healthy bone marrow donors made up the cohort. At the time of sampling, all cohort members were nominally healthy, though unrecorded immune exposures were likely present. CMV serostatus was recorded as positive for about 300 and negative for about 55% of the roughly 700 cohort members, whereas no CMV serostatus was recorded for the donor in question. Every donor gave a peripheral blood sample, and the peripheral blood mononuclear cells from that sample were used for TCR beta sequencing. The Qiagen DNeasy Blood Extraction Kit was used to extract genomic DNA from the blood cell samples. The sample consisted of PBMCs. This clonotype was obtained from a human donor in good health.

Read as DNA, the sequence is TGTGCCAGCAGTGATCCGGGGGTCGTAGGGCAGTTTGGCTACACCTTC. The resulting protein is CASSDPGVVGQFGYTF. This chain joins TRBV6-1 to TRBJ1-2, and the D gene may be TRBD1, 5 bases matching. V is pared back by 3 bases and J by 7 bases, with 21 bases lying between the germline termini. The cysteine opens and the phenylalanine closes a CDR3 of 16 amino acids. Only CDR3 DNA remains: 48 bases, in frame from the first base. Per the germline V gene, MNHNS is the CDR1 and SASEGT is the CDR2.